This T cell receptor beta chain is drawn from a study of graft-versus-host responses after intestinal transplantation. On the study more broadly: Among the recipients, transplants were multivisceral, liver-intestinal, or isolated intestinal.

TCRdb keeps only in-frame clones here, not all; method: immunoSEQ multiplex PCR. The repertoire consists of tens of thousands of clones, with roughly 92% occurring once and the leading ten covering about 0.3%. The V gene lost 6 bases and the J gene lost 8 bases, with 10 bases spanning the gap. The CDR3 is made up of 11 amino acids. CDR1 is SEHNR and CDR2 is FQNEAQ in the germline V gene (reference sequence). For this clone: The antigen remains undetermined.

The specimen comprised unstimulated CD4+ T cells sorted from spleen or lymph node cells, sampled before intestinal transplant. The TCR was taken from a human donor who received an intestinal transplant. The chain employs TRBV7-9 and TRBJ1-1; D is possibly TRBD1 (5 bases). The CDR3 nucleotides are TGTGCCAGCAGAGAACAGGAAGAAGCTTTCTTT. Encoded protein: CASREQEEAFF.